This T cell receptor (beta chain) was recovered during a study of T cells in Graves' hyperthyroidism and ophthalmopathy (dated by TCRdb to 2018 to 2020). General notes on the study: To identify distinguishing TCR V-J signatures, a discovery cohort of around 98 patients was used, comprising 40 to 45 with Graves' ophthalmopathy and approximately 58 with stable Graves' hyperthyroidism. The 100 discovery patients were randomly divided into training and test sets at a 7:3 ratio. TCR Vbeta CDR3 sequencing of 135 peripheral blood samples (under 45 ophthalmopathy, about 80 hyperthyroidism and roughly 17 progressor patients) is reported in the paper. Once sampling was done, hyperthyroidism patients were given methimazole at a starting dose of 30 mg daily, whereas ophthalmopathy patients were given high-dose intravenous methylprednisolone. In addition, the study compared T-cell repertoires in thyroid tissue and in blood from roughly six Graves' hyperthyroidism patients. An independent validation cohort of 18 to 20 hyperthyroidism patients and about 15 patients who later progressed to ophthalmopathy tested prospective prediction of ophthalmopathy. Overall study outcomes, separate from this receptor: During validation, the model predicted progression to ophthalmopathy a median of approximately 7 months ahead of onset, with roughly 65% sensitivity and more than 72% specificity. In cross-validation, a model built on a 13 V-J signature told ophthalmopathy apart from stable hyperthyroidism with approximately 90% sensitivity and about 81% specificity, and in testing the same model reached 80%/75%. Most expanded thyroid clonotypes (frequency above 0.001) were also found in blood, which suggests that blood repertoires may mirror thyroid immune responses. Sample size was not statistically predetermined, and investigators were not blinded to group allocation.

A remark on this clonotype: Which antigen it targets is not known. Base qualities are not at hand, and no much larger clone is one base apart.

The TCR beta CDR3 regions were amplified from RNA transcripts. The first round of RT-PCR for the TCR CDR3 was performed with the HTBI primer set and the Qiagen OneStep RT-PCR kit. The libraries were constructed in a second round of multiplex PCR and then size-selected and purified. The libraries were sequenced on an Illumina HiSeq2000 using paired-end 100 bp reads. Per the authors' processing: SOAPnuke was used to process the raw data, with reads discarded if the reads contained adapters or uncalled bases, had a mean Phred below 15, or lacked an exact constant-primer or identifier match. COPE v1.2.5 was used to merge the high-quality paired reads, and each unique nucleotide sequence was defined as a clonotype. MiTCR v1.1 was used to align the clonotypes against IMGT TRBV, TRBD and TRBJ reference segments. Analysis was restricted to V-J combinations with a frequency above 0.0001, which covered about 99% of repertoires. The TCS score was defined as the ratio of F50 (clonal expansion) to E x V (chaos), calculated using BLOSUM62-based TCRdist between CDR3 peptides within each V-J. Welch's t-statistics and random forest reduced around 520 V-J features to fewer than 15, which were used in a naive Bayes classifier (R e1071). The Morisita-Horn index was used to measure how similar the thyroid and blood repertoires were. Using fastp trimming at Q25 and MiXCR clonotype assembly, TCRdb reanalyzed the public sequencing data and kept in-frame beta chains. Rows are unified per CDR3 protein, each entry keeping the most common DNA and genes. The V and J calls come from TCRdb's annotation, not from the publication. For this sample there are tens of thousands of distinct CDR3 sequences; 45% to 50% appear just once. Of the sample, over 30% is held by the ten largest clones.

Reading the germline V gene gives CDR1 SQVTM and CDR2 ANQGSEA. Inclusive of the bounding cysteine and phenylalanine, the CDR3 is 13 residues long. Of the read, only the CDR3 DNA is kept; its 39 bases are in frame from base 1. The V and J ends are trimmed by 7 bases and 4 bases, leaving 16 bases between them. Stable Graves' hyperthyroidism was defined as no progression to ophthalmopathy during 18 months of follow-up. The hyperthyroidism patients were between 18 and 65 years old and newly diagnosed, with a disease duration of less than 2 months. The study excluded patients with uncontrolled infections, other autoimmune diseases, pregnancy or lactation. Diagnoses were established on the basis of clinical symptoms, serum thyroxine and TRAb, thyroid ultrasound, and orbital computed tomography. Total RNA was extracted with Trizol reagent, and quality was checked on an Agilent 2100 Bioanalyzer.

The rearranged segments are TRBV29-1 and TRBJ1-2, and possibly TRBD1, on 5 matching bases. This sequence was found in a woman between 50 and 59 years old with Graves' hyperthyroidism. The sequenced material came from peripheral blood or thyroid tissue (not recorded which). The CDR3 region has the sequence CSGERVGTYGYTF. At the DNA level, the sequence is TGCAGCGGAGAAAGGGTGGGGACCTATGGCTACACCTTC.